The 20 T cell receptor beta chains listed next were all sequenced from one sample in a study of patients and donors after allogeneic stem cell transplantation. TCRdb fed the RT-PCR reads into MiXCR, producing one record per CDR3 protein. The sample consists of approximately 410,000 distinct CDR3 sequences, 15% to 20% of them appearing once. What was sequenced was blood, either unsorted or a sorted T cell fraction (not recorded which). The receptor source for this set is a human donor who was either an allogeneic HSCT recipient or a stem cell or donor lymphocyte infusion donor (not recorded which). It is not recorded whose cells these are; they may come from a transplant donor.

This clonotype was recorded a few times. The gene calls are TRBV7-3 and TRBJ2-7; D is possibly TRBD1 (5 bases). In germline, CDR1 is SGHTA, CDR2 FQGTGA. This CDR3 is built from 14 residues. Trimming pared 2 bases from V and 6 bases from J, leaving 14 bases between. The CDR3 nucleotides read TGTGCCAGCAGCTTACAGGCAGGGATGGGCGAGCAGTACTTC. Translating gives CASSLQAGMGEQYF.

The table lists this clonotype with many counts. The chain links TRBV29-1 to TRBJ2-3; possibly TRBD1 for D (6 bases). The CDR3 extends over 14 amino acids. Trimming took 6 bases from V and 2 from J, leaving 15 bases between them. From germline, CDR1 is SQVTM and CDR2 ANQGSEA. The CDR3 protein is CSVARDTSTDTQYF. In nucleotides, the CDR3 is TGCAGCGTGGCTCGGGACACATCCACAGATACGCAGTATTTT.

This clonotype was detected a few times. The chain is built from TRBV18 and TRBJ1-2; 8 positions agree with TRBD1. V gave up 6 bases and J gave up 2 bases; unmatched junction bases: 11. Germline loops: CDR1 KGHSH, CDR2 LQKENI. This CDR3 region has 16 residues. CDR3 DNA: TGTGCCAGCTCCCCCGGGACAGGTCTTCCAAACTATGGCTACACCTTC. Its translation is CASSPGTGLPNYGYTF. Combining the CDR3 with reference TRBV18 and TRBJ1-2 gives the whole variable domain NAGVMQNPRHLVRRRGQEARLRCSPMKGHSHVYWYRQLPEEGLKFMVYLQKENIIDESGMPKERFSAEFPKEGPSILRIQQVVRGDSAAYFCASSPGTGLPNYGYTFGSGTRLTVV.

This clonotype was counted between two and nine times. The genes are TRBV4-3 and TRBJ1-4; D perhaps matches TRBD1 (6 bases). The CDR3 contains 13 residues. Germline V CDR1 and CDR2: LGHNA, YSLEER. The V end was cut by 0 bases, the J end by 11 bases, with 10 bases between. CDR3 nucleotide sequence: TGCGCCAGCAGCCAAGAGCAGGGGACGAAACTGTTTTTT. Protein: CASSQEQGTKLFF.

The rearrangement joins TRBV10-3 to TRBJ1-1, with D unresolved. The V gene's germline CDR1 is ENHRY and CDR2 SYGVKD. The CDR3 consists of 11 residues. Trimming shortened V by 6 bases and J by 2 bases, and 4 bases separated the two germline ends. This CDR3 is CAIRRNTEAFF. CDR3 nucleotides: TGTGCCATCAGAAGAAACACTGAAGCTTTCTTT.

The chain has TRBV5-1 and TRBJ2-5; 7 bases align to TRBD2. The CDR3 covers 15 residues. Germline-derived CDR1 and CDR2 are SGHRS and YFSETQ. With 3 bases clipped from V and 1 base from J, the junction kept 6 bases outside the gene matches. CDR3 in DNA: TGCGCCAGCAGCTCCTTGGGCGGGGGCCAAGAGACCCAGTACTTC. Its protein is CASSSLGGGQETQYF.

This clonotype was found a few times. The chain employs TRBV28 and TRBJ2-3; D call uncertain. The CDR3 length is 14 residues. Germline V gene sequence: CDR1 MDHEN, CDR2 SYDVKM. V was cut by 3 bases and J by 2 bases, with 9 bases left in between. This chain's CDR3 is CASSFGLLTDTQYF. The CDR3, as DNA: TGTGCCAGCAGTTTCGGTCTCCTCACAGATACGCAGTATTTT. The whole variable domain, remainder taken from reference TRBV28 and TRBJ2-3, is DVKVTQSSRYLVKRTGEKVFLECVQDMDHENMFWYRQDPGLGLRLIYFSYDVKMKEKGDIPEGYSVSREKKERFSLILESASTNQTSMYLCASSFGLLTDTQYFGPGTRLTVL.

The sample holds a few counts of this clonotype. This chain joins TRBV4-2 and TRBJ1-5; weak D call: TRBD1 (6 bases). V lost 0 bases and J 4 bases, leaving 7 bases between the germline ends. The CDR3 consists of 14 residues. Germline CDR1 and CDR2: LGHNA and YNFKEQ. Here the CDR3 DNA reads TGTGCCAGCAGCCAAGAACAGGGAAATCAGCCCCAGCATTTT. Protein sequence: CASSQEQGNQPQHF.

The rearrangement links TRBV9 to TRBJ1-4; 8 bases fit TRBD1. Germline V CDR1 and CDR2: SGDLS, YYNGEE. This CDR3 is built from 15 residues. Trimming took 4 bases from V and 4 from J; bases not matched to a gene: 6. The CDR3 sequence is CASSTRTGSNEKLFF. The CDR3 nucleotides read TGTGCCAGCAGCACCCGGACAGGGAGTAATGAAAAACTGTTTTTT.

This clonotype was seen only a few times. The rearrangement links TRBV7-6 to TRBJ1-4, with D perhaps matching TRBD1 (5 bases). The germline CDR1 and CDR2 sequences are SGHVS and FNYEAQ. The CDR3 contains 15 residues. Trimming stripped 5 bases from V and 4 bases from J, with 14 bases between. The CDR3 here is CASSPRDGGNEKLFF. The CDR3 coding sequence is TGTGCCAGCAGCCCCCGGGACGGGGGTAATGAAAAACTGTTTTTT.

This clonotype was counted many times. This chain uses TRBV4-3 with TRBJ2-2; the match to TRBD1 covers 7 bases. Germline assignment: CDR1 LGHNA and CDR2 YSLEER. V shed 1 base, J shed 5 bases, and the junction held 4 bases outside the gene matches. The CDR3 covers 15 residues. The CDR3 DNA reads as TGCGCCAGCAGCCAAGTAGGGGGCGCAACCGGGGAGCTGTTTTTT. It yields the protein CASSQVGGATGELFF.

J is TRBJ1-1 and V is TRBV7-9, with unresolved D. Germline assignment: CDR1 SEHNR and CDR2 FQNEAQ (reference sequence). Trimming removed 1 base from V and 6 bases from J, with 9 bases in between. This CDR3 is built from 13 residues. The CDR3 DNA reads TGTGCCAGCAGCTTAGACAAATCTGCTGAAGCTTTCTTT. Protein sequence: CASSLDKSAEAFF. The full variable domain, completed using reference TRBV7-9 and TRBJ1-1, is DTGVSQNPRHKITKRGQNVTFRCDPISEHNRLYWYRQTLGQGPEFLTYFQNEAQLEKSRLLSDRFSAERPKGSFSTLEIQRTEQGDSAMYLCASSLDKSAEAFFGQGTRLTVV.

This clonotype was detected only a few times. This chain joins TRBV7-9 and TRBJ2-1; perhaps TRBD2 as D (5 bases). The V and J ends lost 1 base and 8 bases respectively, with 12 bases between them. The germline V gene has CDR1 SEHNR and CDR2 FQNEAQ (reference sequence). CDR3 size: 14 residues. The CDR3 nucleotides are TGTGCCAGCAGCTTAGTGTGGCGAGCGGATGAGCAGTTCTTC. Translating gives CASSLVWRADEQFF.

The genes are TRBV7-9 and TRBJ2-5, with a weak D call TRBD1 (6 bases). Germline CDR1 reads SEHNR; CDR2 reads FQNEAQ (reference sequence). This CDR3 spans 16 amino acids. Trimming left V 2 bases short and J 4 bases short, with 17 bases between. The CDR3 DNA reads as TGTGCCAGCAGCTTATGGGGCAGGGGAGCTGGAGAGACCCAGTACTTC. Encoded protein: CASSLWGRGAGETQYF.

This clonotype was observed a handful of times. The chain joins TRBV2 to TRBJ1-2; TRBD1 might be the D (6 bases). Trimming stripped 9 bases from V and 4 bases from J, with 21 bases between. CDR3 length equals 15 residues. Germline CDR1 reads SNHLY; CDR2 reads FYNNEI. The CDR3 reads CARRGGTTDRYGYTF. Here the CDR3 DNA reads TGTGCCAGGAGGGGGGGGACGACAGATCGCTATGGCTACACCTTC.

This clonotype was detected many times. A read error may produce the germline difference seen at one junction end. This chain joins TRBV5-1 and TRBJ2-7, with 8 bases identical to TRBD1. Germline loops: CDR1 SGHRS, CDR2 YFSETQ. The length of the CDR3 is 13 residues. In nucleotides, the CDR3 is TGTGCCAGCAGTTTGACAGGGGCCTACGAGCAGTACTTC. Translating gives CASSLTGAYEQYF.

V gene TRBV6-1 combines with J gene TRBJ2-2, with D perhaps TRBD2 (6 bases). Trimming stripped 7 bases from V and 5 bases from J, with 20 bases between. CDR1 is MNHNS and CDR2 is SASEGT in the germline V gene. There are 16 residues in the CDR3. The chain's CDR3 is CASNKGIWGETGELFF. The CDR3 region has the DNA TGTGCCAGCAACAAGGGAATTTGGGGGGAAACCGGGGAGCTGTTTTTT.

The sample holds a few counts of this clonotype. The chain carries TRBV15 and TRBJ2-3; 12 positions agree with TRBD2. V trimming: 5 bases; J trimming: 6 bases; junction bases outside the gene matches: 6. Germline V gene lookup returns CDR1 LNHNV and CDR2 YYDKDF (reference sequence). This CDR3 has 15 amino acids. CDR3 bases: TGTGCCACCAGCGCGGCTAGCGGGAGGGCCGATACGCAGTATTTT. This sequence encodes CATSAASGRADTQYF.

This chain uses TRBV7-2 with TRBJ1-1; D is unresolved. V was pared by 4 bases and J by 1 base, with 7 bases between. Germline V gene lookup returns CDR1 SGHTA and CDR2 FQGNSA. This CDR3 comprises 13 residues. The CDR3 reads CASSSAENTEAFF. CDR3 coding DNA: TGTGCCAGCAGCTCCGCGGAGAACACTGAAGCTTTCTTT.

In this sample, this clonotype turned up a few times. J is TRBJ2-7 and V is TRBV6-2 or TRBV6-3; D perhaps matches TRBD1 (6 bases). The V and J ends lost 4 bases and 4 bases respectively, with 23 bases between them. CDR3 length equals 17 residues. CDR1 and CDR2 from the germline V gene are MNHEY and SVGEGT. The CDR3 DNA sequence: TGTGCCAGCAGTTCGAACGAACCAGGGGAATCGATTTACGAGCAGTACTTC. Amino acids: CASSSNEPGESIYEQYF.